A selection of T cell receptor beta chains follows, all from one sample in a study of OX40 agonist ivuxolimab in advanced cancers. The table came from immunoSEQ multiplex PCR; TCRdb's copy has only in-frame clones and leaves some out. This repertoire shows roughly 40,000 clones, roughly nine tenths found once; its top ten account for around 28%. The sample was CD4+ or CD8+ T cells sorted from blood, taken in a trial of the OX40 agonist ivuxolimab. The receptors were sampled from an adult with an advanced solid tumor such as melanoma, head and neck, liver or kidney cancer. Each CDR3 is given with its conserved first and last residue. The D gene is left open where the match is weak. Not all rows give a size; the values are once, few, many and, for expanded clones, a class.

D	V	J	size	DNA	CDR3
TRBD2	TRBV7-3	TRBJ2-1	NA	TGTGCCAGCAGCTTAACCCTAGCGGGAGAGTACAATGAGCAGTTCTTC	CASSLTLAGEYNEQFF
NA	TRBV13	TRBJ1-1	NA	TGTGCCAGCAGCTTAGGCCTGTTTGGTTCTTTGAACACTGAAGCTTTCTTT	CASSLGLFGSLNTEAFF
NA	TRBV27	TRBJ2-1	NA	TGTGCCAGCAGTCCCCCGTTTGGTGATGACCGGGATGAGCAGTTCTTC	CASSPPFGDDRDEQFF
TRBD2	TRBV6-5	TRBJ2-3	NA	TGTGCCAGCAGTGCGACTAGCGGATCCACAGATACGCAGTATTTT	CASSATSGSTDTQYF
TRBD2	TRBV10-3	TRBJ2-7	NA	TGTGCCATCAGTGCGGGGGGAAACGAGCAGTACTTC	CAISAGGNEQYF
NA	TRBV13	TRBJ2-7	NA	TGTGCCAGCAGCCCAGTGGGGACACCCCTCGAGCAGTACTTC	CASSPVGTPLEQYF
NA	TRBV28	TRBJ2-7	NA	TGTGCCAGCAGCCACGACTCTTACGAGCAGTACTTC	CASSHDSYEQYF
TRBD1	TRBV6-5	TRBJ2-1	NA	TGTGCCAGCAGTTACTCGTCAGGGGGAGCAATCAATGAGCAGTTCTTC	CASSYSSGGAINEQFF
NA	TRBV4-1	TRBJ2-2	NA	TGCGCCAGCAGCCCAACCCCCAGGGATGGCGGGGAGCTGTTTTTT	CASSPTPRDGGELFF
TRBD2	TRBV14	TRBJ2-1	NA	TGTGCCAGCAGCCAAGAAGAACTAGCGGGCGCTAATGAGCAGTTCTTC	CASSQEELAGANEQFF
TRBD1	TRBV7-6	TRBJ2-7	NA	TGTGCCAGCAGCATGACAGGGGACTCCTCCTACGAGCAGTACTTC	CASSMTGDSSYEQYF
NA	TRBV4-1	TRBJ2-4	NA	TGCGCCAGCAGCCAAGTGGAAGCGGTAGCCAAAAACATTCAGTACTTC	CASSQVEAVAKNIQYF
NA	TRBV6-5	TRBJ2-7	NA	TGTGCCAGCAGTTACGCCGACAGGCCCTACGAGCAGTACTTC	CASSYADRPYEQYF
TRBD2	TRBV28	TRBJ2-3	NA	TGTGCCAGCAGTTTATACCTAGCGGGAGGGCCCGGGACAGATACGCAGTATTTT	CASSLYLAGGPGTDTQYF
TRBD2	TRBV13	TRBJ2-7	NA	TGTGCCAGCAGCGCAATCGGGACTAGCGGGAGCCACGAGCAGTACTTC	CASSAIGTSGSHEQYF
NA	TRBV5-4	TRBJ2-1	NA	TGTGCCAGCAGCCCCTTGGGGGAGAGCGATGAGCAGTTCTTC	CASSPLGESDEQFF
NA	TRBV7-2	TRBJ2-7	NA	TGTGCCAGCAGCCTAGCCCCATTTAACTACGAGCAGTACTTC	CASSLAPFNYEQYF
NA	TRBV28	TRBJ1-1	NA	TGTGCCAGCAGTTCCAAAACTCTCAAGGCCCGTAACACTGAAGCTTTCTTT	CASSSKTLKARNTEAFF
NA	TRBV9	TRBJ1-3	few	TGTGCCAGCAGCGTAATGGGGAGCGAAGGGGACACCATATATTTT	CASSVMGSEGDTIYF
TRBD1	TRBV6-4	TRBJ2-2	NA	TGTGCCAGCAGTGACGGACAGGGGAACACCGGGGAGCTGTTTTTT	CASSDGQGNTGELFF
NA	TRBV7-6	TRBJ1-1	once	TGTGCCAGCAGCTTAAACACAGCGGTCACAGGGTCGGCGGGGAACACTGAAGCTTTCTTT	CASSLNTAVTGSAGNTEAFF
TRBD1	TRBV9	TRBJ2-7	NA	TGTGCCAGCAGCGAGGGGGACAGGGGATCCTACGAGCAGTACTTC	CASSEGDRGSYEQYF
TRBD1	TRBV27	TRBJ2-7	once	TGTGCCAGCAGTCCCCTCAAAACAGGGGGCTTGTTCGAGCAGTACTTC	CASSPLKTGGLFEQYF
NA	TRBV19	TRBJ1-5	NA	TGTGCCAGTAGTCCTACACTGTATAGCAATCAGCCCCAGCATTTT	CASSPTLYSNQPQHF
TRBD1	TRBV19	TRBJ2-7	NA	TGTGCCAGTAGTATAGGGACAGGGTTCGAGCAGTACTTC	CASSIGTGFEQYF
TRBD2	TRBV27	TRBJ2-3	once	TGTGCCAGCAGTTTAACGGGAGGGCGGACAGATACGCAGTATTTT	CASSLTGGRTDTQYF
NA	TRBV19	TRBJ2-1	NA	TGTGCCAGTAGTATAGAGCACATCAGCTCCTACAATGAGCAGTTCTTC	CASSIEHISSYNEQFF
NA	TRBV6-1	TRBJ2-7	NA	TGTGCCAGCAGCACCAGCTCCTACGAGCAGTACTTC	CASSTSSYEQYF
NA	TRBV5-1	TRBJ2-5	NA	TGCGCCAGCAGCCTTTCGGACATCCAAGAGACCCAGTACTTC	CASSLSDIQETQYF
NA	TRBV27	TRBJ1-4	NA	TGTGCCAGCAGTTTAAGTGGGGATGGTAATGAAAAACTGTTTTTT	CASSLSGDGNEKLFF
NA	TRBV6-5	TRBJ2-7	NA	TGTGCCAGCAGTTACATCCAGCCCTCCTACGAGCAGTACTTC	CASSYIQPSYEQYF
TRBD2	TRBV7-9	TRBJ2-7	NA	TGTGCCAGCAGCTTATCCCTAGCGGGAGGCAACGAGCAGTACTTC	CASSLSLAGGNEQYF
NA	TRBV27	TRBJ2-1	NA	TGTGCCAGCAGTTTATCGGGCGGGCCAATCTACAATGAGCAGTTCTTC	CASSLSGGPIYNEQFF
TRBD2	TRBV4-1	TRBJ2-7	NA	TGCGCCAGCAGCCCAACTCCGGGACTAGGGTACGAGCAGTACTTC	CASSPTPGLGYEQYF
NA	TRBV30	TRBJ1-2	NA	TGTGCCTGTCACTCCGGGTACTATGGCTACACCTTC	CACHSGYYGYTF
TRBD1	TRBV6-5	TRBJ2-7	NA	TGTGCCAGCAGTTACACCTATGGGACAGGCGAGCAGTACTTC	CASSYTYGTGEQYF
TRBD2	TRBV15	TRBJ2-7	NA	TGTGCCACCAGCAGAGAGCGGACTAGCGGAACCTACGAGCAGTACTTC	CATSRERTSGTYEQYF
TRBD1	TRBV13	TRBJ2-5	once	TGTGCCAGCAGTAACCCGGGACAGCAAGAGACCCAGTACTTC	CASSNPGQQETQYF
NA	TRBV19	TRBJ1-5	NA	TGTGCCAGTAGTATGGGGGATAGCAATCAGCCCCAGCATTTT	CASSMGDSNQPQHF
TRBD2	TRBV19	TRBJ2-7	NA	TGTGCCAGTAGTAAAGCGGGGCCCTCCTACGAGCAGTACTTC	CASSKAGPSYEQYF
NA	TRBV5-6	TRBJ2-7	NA	TGTGCCAGCAGCTTCGGGGCAGGATCCTACGAGCAGTACTTC	CASSFGAGSYEQYF
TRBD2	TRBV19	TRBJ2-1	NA	TGTGCCAGTAGTAGGGAGTGGACTAGCGGGAGTAGCCATGAGCAGTTCTTC	CASSREWTSGSSHEQFF
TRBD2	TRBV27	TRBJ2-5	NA	TGTGCCAGCAGCAGAAAGCGGGAGGGCCACATCATCGGGGAGACCCAGTACTTC	CASSRKREGHIIGETQYF